The 25 T cell receptor beta chains presented below share a single source sample, sequenced in a study of beta chain features in type 1 diabetes (dated by TCRdb to 2016 to 2018). The library was obtained by the immunoSEQ multiplex PCR assay. All of the isolated RNA was reverse transcribed with the High Capacity cDNA Reverse Transcription Kit, so expressed TCRB transcripts were sequenced. The table was pulled from immuneACCESS by TCRdb, which kept in-frame rearrangements only. Such tables lose some clones; where checked, under half of the loss comes from unresolved V genes, and the rest has no known cause. The table for this sample lists around 340,000 clones; 7% to 9% of them were counted only once. The ten largest make up approximately 0.47% of the sample. Sequenced sample: central memory CD4+ T cells from blood. All receptors come from a woman between 18 and 29 years old in good health.

The sample holds many counts of this clone. The chain uses TRBV5-1 and TRBJ2-1; 7 bases line up with TRBD2. Trimming took 4 bases from V and 4 from J; bases not matched to a gene: 8. CDR3 length: 15 amino acids. Germline CDR1 and CDR2: SGHRS and YFSETQ. The CDR3 spells CASSSNSGPYNEQFF. CDR3 DNA sequence: TGCGCCAGCAGCAGTAATAGCGGGCCGTACAATGAGCAGTTCTTC. Filled out from reference TRBV5-1 and TRBJ2-1, the complete variable domain reads KAGVTQTPRYLIKTRGQQVTLSCSPISGHRSVSWYQQTPGQGLQFLFEYFSETQRNKGNFPGRFSGRQFSNSRSEMNVSTLELGDSALYLCASSSNSGPYNEQFFGPGTRLTVL.

This clone has at least ten counts. The chain recombines TRBV7-2 with TRBJ1-5; the match to TRBD1 covers 8 bases. CDR3 length: 14 residues. Germline-derived CDR1 and CDR2 are SGHTA and FQGNSA. Trimming cost V 2 bases and J 6 bases; bases outside gene matches: 3. CDR3 amino acids: CASSLSGGIQPQHF. The CDR3 nucleotides read TGTGCCAGCAGCTTATCAGGGGGCATTCAGCCCCAGCATTTT. The full variable domain, completed using reference TRBV7-2 and TRBJ1-5, is GAGVSQSPSNKVTEKGKDVELRCDPISGHTALYWYRQSLGQGLEFLIYFQGNSAPDKSGLPSDRFSAERTGGSVSTLTIQRTQQEDSAVYLCASSLSGGIQPQHFGDGTRLSIL.

The CDR3 sequence: CASSYRAGYEQYF. The CDR3 nucleotides are TGTGCCAGCAGTTACAGGGCGGGGTACGAGCAGTACTTC. The chain recombines TRBV6-5 with TRBJ2-7, with D maybe TRBD2 (6 bases). CDR1 is MNHEY, CDR2 SVGAGI, per germline. The V end lost 2 bases, the J end lost 4 bases, and 9 bases lay between the germline ends. The length of the CDR3 is 13 residues.

The sample holds one count of this clone. The V and J genes are TRBV5-1 and TRBJ1-1; 8 positions match TRBD1. The CDR3 loop spans 15 amino acids. Germline V gene lookup returns CDR1 SGHRS and CDR2 YFSETQ. V lost 0 bases to trimming and J lost 1 base; unmatched junction nucleotides: 2. CDR3 residues: CASSLEGTGNTEAFF. The CDR3 DNA reads TGCGCCAGCAGCTTGGAGGGGACAGGGAACACTGAAGCTTTCTTT.

Ten or more counts support this clone. The chain carries TRBV7-9 and TRBJ2-4; TRBD2 aligns across 7 bases. The germline V gene has CDR1 SEHNR and CDR2 FQNEAQ (reference sequence). The CDR3 covers 13 residues. V gave up 3 bases and J gave up 6 bases; unmatched junction bases: 2. Here the CDR3 reads CASSFGTTNIQYF. CDR3 bases: TGTGCCAGCAGCTTCGGGACTACAAACATTCAGTACTTC.

The chain has TRBV15 and TRBJ2-3; TRBD2 matches 8 bases. V shed 3 bases and J 3 bases; nucleotides not matched to a gene: 11. The germline V gene encodes CDR1 LNHNV and CDR2 YYDKDF (reference sequence). The CDR3 is made up of 17 amino acids. CDR3 sequence: CATSREVSGRATDTQYF. CDR3 bases: TGTGCCACCAGCAGGGAAGTAAGCGGGAGAGCAACAGATACGCAGTATTTT.

This clone has only a few counts. The chain uses TRBV5-4 and TRBJ2-1; 8 nucleotides line up with TRBD2. This CDR3 is built from 15 residues. Germline V gives CDR1 SGHNT, CDR2 YYREEE (reference sequence). Unmatched junction bases numbered 3, after V lost 0 bases and J lost 4 bases. The CDR3 is CASSLAGGRYNEQFF. The CDR3 nucleotides read TGTGCCAGCAGCTTGGCTGGCGGGAGGTACAATGAGCAGTTCTTC.

The chain combines TRBV6-5 with TRBJ2-7, with 7 bases matching TRBD2. In germline, CDR1 is MNHEY, CDR2 SVGAGI. CDR3 length: 14 residues. V shed 6 bases, J shed 2 bases, and the junction held 7 bases outside the gene matches. The chain's CDR3 is CASSNQAGPYEQYF. The CDR3 nucleotides are TGTGCCAGCAGCAACCAAGCGGGACCCTACGAGCAGTACTTC.

As to this clone: A much bigger clone sits one base away, suggesting this may be a read error. Other nucleotide sequences from this sample produce the same CDR3. V gene TRBV7-9 combines with J gene TRBJ1-5; the D is unclear. Between the trimmed V and J ends, which lost 1 base and 1 base, there was a span of 2 bases. This CDR3 has 13 residues. CDR1 and CDR2 from the germline V gene are SEHNR and FQNEAQ (reference sequence). For the CDR3, the DNA is TGTGCCAGCAGCTTAGAAAGCAATCAGCCCCAGCATTTT. It specifies CASSLESNQPQHF.

V usage is TRBV7-2 and J usage is TRBJ2-3, with 10 bases matching TRBD2. Per the germline V gene, CDR1 is SGHTA and CDR2 is FQGNSA. The CDR3 consists of 14 residues. V was pared by 8 bases and J by 4 bases, with 6 bases of the junction left unmatched. The CDR3: CASLLAGEADTQYF. The CDR3 coding sequence is TGTGCCAGCCTCCTAGCGGGAGAGGCAGATACGCAGTATTTT.

Only a few counts were recorded for this clone. The sample contains more than one DNA sequence encoding this CDR3. The chain uses TRBV7-2 and TRBJ2-7, with D tentatively TRBD1 or TRBD2 (5 bases each). Germline V gene data show CDR1 as SGHTA and CDR2 as FQGNSA. V lost 3 bases to trimming and J lost 0 bases, with 6 bases between them. The CDR3 sequence is 13 residues long. The DNA of the CDR3 is TGTGCCAGCAGCTTTGGGGGCTCCTACGAGCAGTACTTC. Translated, it gives CASSFGGSYEQYF.

This chain connects TRBV27 to TRBJ2-2; 13 bases fit TRBD2. This CDR3 region has 17 residues. The germline CDR1 and CDR2 sequences are MNHEY and SMNVEV (reference sequence). V shed 5 bases, J shed 6 bases, and the junction held 9 bases outside the gene matches. CDR3 residues: CASSHTSTSGRAGELFF. The CDR3 DNA follows: TGTGCCAGCAGTCACACCTCCACTAGCGGGAGGGCCGGGGAGCTGTTTTTT.

The chain recombines TRBV6-5 with TRBJ2-5; the match to TRBD1 covers 8 bases. The CDR3 totals 15 residues. CDR1 and CDR2 (germline): MNHEY, SVGAGI. The V and J ends lost 2 bases and 5 bases, in that order; junction bases with no gene match: 7. CDR3 sequence reads: CASSYLGQGWETQYF. The CDR3 region has the DNA TGTGCCAGCAGTTACCTAGGACAGGGTTGGGAGACCCAGTACTTC.

The table lists this clone with a few counts. The V and J genes are TRBV7-2 and TRBJ2-3; 7 bases agree with TRBD2. V trimming: 1 base; J trimming: 3 bases; junction bases outside the gene matches: 7. CDR3 length: 16 residues. The V gene's germline CDR1 is SGHTA and CDR2 FQGNSA. This chain's CDR3 is CASSLGGRAFTDTQYF. CDR3 bases: TGTGCCAGCAGCTTAGGTGGGAGGGCCTTTACAGATACGCAGTATTTT.

This clone has more than one count but fewer than ten. At one of its ends the junction is not consistent with the germline gene, which may arise from a read error. V usage is TRBV4-1 and J usage is TRBJ2-3; 11 bases line up with TRBD2. The germline V gene encodes CDR1 MGHRA and CDR2 YSYEKL. This CDR3 contains 15 residues. CDR3 residues: CASSPGGLAEYTQYF. In nucleotides, the CDR3 is TGTGCCAGCAGCCCAGGGGGACTAGCGGAATATACGCAGTATTTT.

There are many counts of this clone. The chain employs TRBV29-1 and TRBJ2-2; 9 nucleotides agree with TRBD1. The germline gives CDR1 SQVTM, CDR2 ANQGSEA. CDR3 length: 14 residues. The J segment lost 5 bases and the V segment lost 4 bases, leaving 5 bases of the junction unmatched. The CDR3 DNA reads as TGCAGCGTTGCGGGGACAGGGTTAACCGGGGAGCTGTTTTTT. Amino acid sequence: CSVAGTGLTGELFF.

J is TRBJ2-5 and V is TRBV5-1, with D possibly being TRBD1 or TRBD2 (7 bases each). The CDR3 has 16 residues. The V end was cut by 5 bases, the J end by 4 bases, with 21 bases between. In germline, CDR1 is SGHRS, CDR2 YFSETQ. CDR3 amino acids: CASSLQAQGEGETQYF. DNA of the CDR3: TGCGCCAGCAGTTTGCAGGCCCAGGGGGAGGGAGAGACCCAGTACTTC.

This clone occurred a few times. Written as DNA, the CDR3 is TGTGCCAGCAGAAGTGACCCCTCCTACGAGCAGTACTTC. Protein: CASRSDPSYEQYF. This chain connects TRBV2 to TRBJ2-7; D gene unclear. The CDR3 totals 13 residues. CDR1 and CDR2 from the germline V gene are SNHLY and FYNNEI. V was clipped by 6 bases and J by 0 bases, with 9 bases between them.

V is TRBV25-1 and J is TRBJ2-7; weak D call: TRBD2 (7 bases). The CDR3 contains 12 residues. From germline, CDR1 is MGHDK and CDR2 SYGVNS. V was clipped by 2 bases and J by 6 bases, with 8 bases between them. Written as DNA, the CDR3 is TGTGCCAGCAGTGAACGGGGGGCCGAGCAGTACTTC. This encodes CASSERGAEQYF.

The table lists this clone with many counts. The chain employs TRBV2 and TRBJ2-1; the D is unclear. The V end was cut by 4 bases, the J end by 8 bases, with 12 bases between. Germline CDR1 and CDR2: SNHLY and FYNNEI. CDR3 length: 13 amino acids. In nucleotides, the CDR3 is TGTGCCAGCAGTGCTAGATTCGGTTATGAGCAGTTCTTC. Protein: CASSARFGYEQFF.

The sample holds a few counts of this clone. The gene calls are TRBV21-1 and TRBJ1-4; the DNA was not compared with TRBD1, the D call given in the table. TRBV21-1 is recorded as a pseudogene. This CDR3 has 19 residues. The CDR3 region is CASSTKTGGGLPVSEKLFF. The DNA for the CDR3 is TGTGCCAGCAGCACCAAGACAGGGGGCGGCCTTCCCGTGAGTGAAAAACTGTTTTTT.

The chain is built from TRBV18 and TRBJ2-7; 9 bases agree with TRBD2. Germline V gene data show CDR1 as KGHSH and CDR2 as LQKENI. V shed 6 bases and J 1 base; nucleotides not matched to a gene: 4. There are 14 residues in the CDR3. The CDR3: CASSEREASYEQYF. CDR3 nucleotides: TGTGCCAGCTCGGAGCGGGAGGCTTCCTACGAGCAGTACTTC.

The gene calls are TRBV19 and TRBJ2-1; a weak D match, TRBD1 (5 bases). V lost 1 base, J lost 9 bases, and 13 bases lay in between. The CDR3 has 14 residues. Germline-derived CDR1 and CDR2 are LNHDA and SQIVND (reference sequence). The CDR3 region has the DNA TGTGCCAGTAGTATAGGGGCAGGGAAGGGTGAGCAGTTCTTC. Amino acid sequence: CASSIGAGKGEQFF.

This clone was observed at least ten times. Other DNA sequences in this specimen translate into the identical CDR3. The J gene is TRBJ1-4, the V gene TRBV28, with TRBD1 matching 7 bases. With 3 bases clipped from V and 5 bases from J, the junction kept 6 bases outside the gene matches. Per germline, CDR1 MDHEN and CDR2 SYDVKM. This CDR3 has 15 amino acids. The CDR3, as DNA: TGTGCCAGCAGTTTCCCAGGGGGGGGAAATGAAAAACTGTTTTTT. This sequence encodes CASSFPGGGNEKLFF.

This clone was seen more than once but under ten times. This chain links TRBV19 with TRBJ2-3; D unclear. The CDR3 runs 14 residues. Deletions cut 3 bases from V and 3 bases from J, with 10 bases between. Germline loops: CDR1 LNHDA, CDR2 SQIVND (reference sequence). Here the CDR3 reads CASSINRVTDTQYF. The CDR3 DNA reads TGTGCCAGTAGTATCAATAGGGTAACAGATACGCAGTATTTT. Full variable domain (rest looked up from reference TRBV19 and TRBJ2-3): DGGITQSPKYLFRKEGQNVTLSCEQNLNHDAMYWYRQDPGQGLRLIYYSQIVNDFQKGDIAEGYSVSREKKESFPLTVTSAQKNPTAFYLCASSINRVTDTQYFGPGTRLTVL.